This T cell receptor beta chain came from a study of cytomegalovirus exposure and HLA in healthy donors. The PCR used 60 Vbeta and 13 Jbeta primers. The method was immunoSEQ multiplex PCR; TCRdb's version includes in-frame clones alone and lacks a portion of them. The table includes roughly 110,000 clones, about 70% detected once. The germline V gene encodes CDR1 LNHDA and CDR2 SQIVND (reference sequence). The CDR3 extends over 14 amino acids. V dropped 6 bases and J dropped 2 bases, with 12 bases sitting between them. This receptor was identified in a woman in her thirties in good health and CMV-seronegative. The chain joins TRBV19 to TRBJ2-3; D is possibly TRBD1 (5 bases). Sequencing input: PBMCs. In DNA, the CDR3 is TGTGCCAGTAGGGTAAGGGGCATCACAGATACGCAGTATTTT. It is translated as CASRVRGITDTQYF. Drawing the rest from reference TRBV19 and TRBJ2-3, the complete variable domain is DGGITQSPKYLFRKEGQNVTLSCEQNLNHDAMYWYRQDPGQGLRLIYYSQIVNDFQKGDIAEGYSVSREKKESFPLTVTSAQKNPTAFYLCASRVRGITDTQYFGPGTRLTVL.